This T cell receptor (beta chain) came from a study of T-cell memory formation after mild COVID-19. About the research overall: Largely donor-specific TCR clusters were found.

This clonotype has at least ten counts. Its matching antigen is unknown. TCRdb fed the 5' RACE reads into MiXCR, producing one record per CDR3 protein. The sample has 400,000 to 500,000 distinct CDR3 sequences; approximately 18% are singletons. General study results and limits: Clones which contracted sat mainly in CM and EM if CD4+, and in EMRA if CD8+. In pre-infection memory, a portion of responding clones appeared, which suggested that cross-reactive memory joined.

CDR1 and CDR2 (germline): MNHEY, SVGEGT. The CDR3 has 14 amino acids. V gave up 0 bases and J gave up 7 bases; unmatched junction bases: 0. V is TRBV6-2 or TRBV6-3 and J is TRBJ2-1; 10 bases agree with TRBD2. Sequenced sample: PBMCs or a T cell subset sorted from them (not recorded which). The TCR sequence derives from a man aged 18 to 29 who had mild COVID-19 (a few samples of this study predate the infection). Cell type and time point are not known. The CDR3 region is CASSYSSGGNEQFF. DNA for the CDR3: TGTGCCAGCAGTTACTCTAGCGGGGGGAATGAGCAGTTCTTC.